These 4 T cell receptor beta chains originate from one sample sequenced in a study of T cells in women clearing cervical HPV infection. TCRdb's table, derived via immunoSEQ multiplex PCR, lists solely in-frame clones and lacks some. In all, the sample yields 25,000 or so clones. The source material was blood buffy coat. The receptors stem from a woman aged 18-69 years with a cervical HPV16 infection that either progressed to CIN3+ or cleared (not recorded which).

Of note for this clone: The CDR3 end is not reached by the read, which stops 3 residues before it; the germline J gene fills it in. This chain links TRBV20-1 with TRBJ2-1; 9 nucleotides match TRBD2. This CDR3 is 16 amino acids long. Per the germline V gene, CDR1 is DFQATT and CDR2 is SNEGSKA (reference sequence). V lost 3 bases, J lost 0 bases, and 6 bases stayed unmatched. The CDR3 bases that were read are TGCAGTGCTAGGGACCTAGCGGGGAGCTCCTACAATGAG. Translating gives CSARDLAGSSYNE. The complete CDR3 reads CSARDLAGSSYNEQFF.

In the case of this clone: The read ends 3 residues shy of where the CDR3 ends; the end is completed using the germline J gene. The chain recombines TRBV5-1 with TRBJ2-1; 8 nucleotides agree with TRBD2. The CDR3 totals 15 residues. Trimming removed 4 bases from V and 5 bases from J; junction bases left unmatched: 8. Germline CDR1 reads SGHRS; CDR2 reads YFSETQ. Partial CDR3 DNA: TGCGCCAGCAGCCATATAGCGGGAACGGACAATGAG. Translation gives CASSHIAGTDNE. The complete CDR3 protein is CASSHIAGTDNEQFF.

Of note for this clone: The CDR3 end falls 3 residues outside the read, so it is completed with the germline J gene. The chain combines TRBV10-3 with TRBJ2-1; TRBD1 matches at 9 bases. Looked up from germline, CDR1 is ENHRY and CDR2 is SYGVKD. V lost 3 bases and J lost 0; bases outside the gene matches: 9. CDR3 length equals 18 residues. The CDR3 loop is CAISDRDRALSSYNEQFF. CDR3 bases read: TGTGCCATCAGTGATCGGGACAGGGCCCTCAGCTCCTACAATGAG.

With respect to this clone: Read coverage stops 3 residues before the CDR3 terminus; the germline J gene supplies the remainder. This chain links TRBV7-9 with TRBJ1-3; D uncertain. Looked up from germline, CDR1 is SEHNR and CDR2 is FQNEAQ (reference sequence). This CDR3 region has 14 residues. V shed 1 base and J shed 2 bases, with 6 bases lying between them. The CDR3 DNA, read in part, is TGTGCCAGCAGCTTAGATGTAACTGGAAACACC. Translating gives CASSLDVTGNT. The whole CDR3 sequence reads CASSLDVTGNTIYF.